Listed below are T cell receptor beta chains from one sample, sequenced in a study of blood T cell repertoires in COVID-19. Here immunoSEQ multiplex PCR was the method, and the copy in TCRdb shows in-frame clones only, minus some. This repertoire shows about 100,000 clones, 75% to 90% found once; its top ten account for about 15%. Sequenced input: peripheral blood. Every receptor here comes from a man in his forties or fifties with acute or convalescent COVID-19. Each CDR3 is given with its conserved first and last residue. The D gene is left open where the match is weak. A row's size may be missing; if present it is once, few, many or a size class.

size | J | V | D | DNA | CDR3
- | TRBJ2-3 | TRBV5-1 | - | TGCGCCAGCAGCTTACGACAGGTCACAGATACGCAGTATTTT | CASSLRQVTDTQYF
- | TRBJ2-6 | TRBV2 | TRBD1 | TGTGCCAGCAGCTATGGGACAGGAGGCTCTGGGGCCAACGTCCTGACTTTC | CASSYGTGGSGANVLTF
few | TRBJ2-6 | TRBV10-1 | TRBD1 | TGCGCCAGCAGACCGGGACAGTTGAGCTCTGGGGCCAACGTCCTGACTTTC | CASRPGQLSSGANVLTF
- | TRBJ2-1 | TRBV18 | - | TGTGCCAGCTCACCAAAAAGAGATTCCTACAATGAGCAGTTCTTC | CASSPKRDSYNEQFF
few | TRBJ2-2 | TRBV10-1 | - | TGCGCCAGCAGCTCCTTAACCGGGGAGCTGTTTTTT | CASSSLTGELFF
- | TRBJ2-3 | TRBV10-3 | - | TGTGCCATCAGTGAGACCAAGTACGGTGAAAGAGATACGCAGTATTTT | CAISETKYGERDTQYF
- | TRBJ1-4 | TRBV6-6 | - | TGTGCCAGCAAGAGTCCCCGGGAAGCTAATGAAAAACTGTTTTTT | CASKSPREANEKLFF
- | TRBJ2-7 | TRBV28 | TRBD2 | TGTGCCAGCAGTGTGCCGGGACTAGCTGACGAGCAGTACTTC | CASSVPGLADEQYF
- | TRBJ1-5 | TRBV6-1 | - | TGTGCCAGCAGTGAATCGAGCAATCAGCCCCAGCATTTT | CASSESSNQPQHF
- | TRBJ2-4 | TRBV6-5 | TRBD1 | TGTGCCAGCAGCAGGACAGGGACGGGCATTCAGTACTTC | CASSRTGTGIQYF
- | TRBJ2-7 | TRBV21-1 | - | TGTGCCAGCAGCAAAGTGGGGACAGGGCAGTACGAGCAGTACTTC | CASSKVGTGQYEQYF
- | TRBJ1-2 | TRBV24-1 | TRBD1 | TGTGCCACCAGTGATTCCGGGACAGGGGGCTATGGCTACACCTTC | CATSDSGTGGYGYTF
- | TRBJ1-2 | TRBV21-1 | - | TGTGCCAGCAGCAACATCTGGACAGGGGCCTGGAACTATGGCTACACCTTC | CASSNIWTGAWNYGYTF
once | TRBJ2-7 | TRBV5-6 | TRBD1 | TGTGCCAGCGAAGGACAGGGGGCCCCCTACGAGCAGTACTTC | CASEGQGAPYEQYF
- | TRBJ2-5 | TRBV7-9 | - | TGTGCCAGCAGCCGCTGGGACATGACTCAAGAGACCCAGTACTTC | CASSRWDMTQETQYF
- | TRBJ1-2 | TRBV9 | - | TGTGCCAGCGGGCAGGGGACCTATGGCTACACCTTC | CASGQGTYGYTF
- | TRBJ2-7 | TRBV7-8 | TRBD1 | TGTGCCAGCAGCTTATACAGGGGGCATGAGCAGTACTTC | CASSLYRGHEQYF
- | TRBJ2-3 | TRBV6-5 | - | TGTGCCAGCAGCCTAAAATACACAGATACGCAGTATTTT | CASSLKYTDTQYF
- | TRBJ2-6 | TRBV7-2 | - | TGTGCCAGCAGCTTAGACGCCGCGTACTCTGGGGCCAACGTCCTGACTTTC | CASSLDAAYSGANVLTF
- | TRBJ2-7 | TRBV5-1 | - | TGCGCCAGCAGCTCGACAGGCATCGGGGGGCCCTACGAGCAGTACTTC | CASSSTGIGGPYEQYF
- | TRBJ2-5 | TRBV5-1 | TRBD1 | TGCGCCAGCAGCTTGGGGGGACAGGGGAAGATGCAAGAGACCCAGTACTTC | CASSLGGQGKMQETQYF
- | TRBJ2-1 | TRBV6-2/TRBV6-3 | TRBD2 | TGTGCCAGCAGTTACAGCGGGAGCAATGAGCAGTTCTTC | CASSYSGSNEQFF
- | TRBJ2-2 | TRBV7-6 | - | TGTGCCAGCAGCTTAGCTACTCAGGGGAGCGGGGAGCTGTTTTTT | CASSLATQGSGELFF
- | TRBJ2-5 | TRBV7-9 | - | TGTGCCAGCAGCCTCGGCGGAGGAGAGACCCAGTACTTC | CASSLGGGETQYF
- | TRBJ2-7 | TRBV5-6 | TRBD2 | TGTGCCAGCAGCTTTGAAAAATGGGGGACTAGCGGCTACGAGCAGTACTTC | CASSFEKWGTSGYEQYF
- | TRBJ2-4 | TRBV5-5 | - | TGTGCCAGCAGCTTGGCCTCAGGGTGGGCGGACATTCAGTACTTC | CASSLASGWADIQYF
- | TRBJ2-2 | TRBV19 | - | TGTGCCAGTAGTATAGGGAGCTCTAACACCGGGGAGCTGTTTTTT | CASSIGSSNTGELFF
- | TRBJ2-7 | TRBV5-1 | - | TGCGCCAGCAGCTTGTTGTCAGGGAGGGGGGAGCAGTACTTC | CASSLLSGRGEQYF
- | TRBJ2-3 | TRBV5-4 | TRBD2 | TGTGCCAGCAGGGTGGGACTAGCGGGAGGGAATAAAGATACGCAGTATTTT | CASRVGLAGGNKDTQYF
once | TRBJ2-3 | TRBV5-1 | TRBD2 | TGCGCCAGCAGCTTGGCCATGGTAGCGGGGCCAGGAACGCAGTATTTT | CASSLAMVAGPGTQYF
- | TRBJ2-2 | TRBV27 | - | TGTGCCAGCAGTATACTGTCCGGGGAGCTGTTTTTT | CASSILSGELFF
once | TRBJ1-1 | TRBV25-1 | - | TGTGCCAGCTCTGACCGCGGGACCCTCGCTGAAGCTTTCTTT | CASSDRGTLAEAFF
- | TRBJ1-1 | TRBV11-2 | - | TGTGCCAGCAGCTTAGAAAGGGCAGGGTCCCCTGAAGCTTTCTTT | CASSLERAGSPEAFF
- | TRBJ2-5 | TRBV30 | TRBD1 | TGTGCCTGCCAGACAGGGACGAGCGAGACCCAGTACTTC | CACQTGTSETQYF
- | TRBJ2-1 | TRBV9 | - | TGTGCCAGCAGCGTAGCCCACGCGAACTCCGAGCAGTTCTTC | CASSVAHANSEQFF
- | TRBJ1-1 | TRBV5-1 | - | TGCGCCAGCAGAAAGACAGGAGAGAACACTGAAGCTTTCTTT | CASRKTGENTEAFF
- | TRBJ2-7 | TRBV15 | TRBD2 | TGTGCCACCAGCAGAGATGGGACTAGCGGATACGAGCAGTACTTC | CATSRDGTSGYEQYF
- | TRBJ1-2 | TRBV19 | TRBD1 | TGTGCCAGTAGGGTGACAGGGACCTATGGCTACACCTTC | CASRVTGTYGYTF
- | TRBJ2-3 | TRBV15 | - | TGTGCCACCAGCCCAGGGCAGTTTCTCACAGATACGCAGTATTTT | CATSPGQFLTDTQYF
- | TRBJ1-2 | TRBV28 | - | TGTGCCAGCAGTTTAACAGGGAGAGGCTACACCTTC | CASSLTGRGYTF